This TCR beta chain was found in a study of T cell responses to AZD1222 COVID-19 vaccine (dated by TCRdb to the early 2020s). Regarding the complete study: AZD1222 recipients whose second dose came at about 4 weeks and those whose second dose came at about 12 weeks were combined into one group, since spike-specific TCR depth and breadth did not differ between the two schedules. TCR sequencing was performed for 230 to 250 trial participants, of whom some 200 were given two doses of AZD1222 and around 25 were given two doses of MenACWY control vaccine. Trial participants were enrolled by age into 18-55, 56-69 and 70-plus year subgroups, with approximately 150, 30 and 60 TCR-sequenced participants respectively.

This specimen's time point label, per the study, means: baseline before first vaccination. The vaccinee samples were drawn from two UK trials, COV001 and COV002, one of which was a single-blind randomized controlled phase 2/3 trial testing AZD1222 (ChAdOx1 nCoV-19) in healthy adults. For TCRbeta chain sequencing, PBMC samples were collected from trial participants at day 0 and at day 28 after the second dose. Turning to this clone: Its antigen specificity is not known. Base qualities are not recorded, but no much larger clone differs from it by a single base.

The CDR3 regions of human TCRbeta chains were analyzed by immunosequencing. In the authors' own workflow: Repertoire TCRs were checked for matches against a reference library of SARS-CoV-2-specific TCRs that had been generated using the MIRA antigen-specificity platform. Breadth meant the fraction of unique TCRs that were SARS-CoV-2-associated, whereas depth meant the fraction of total T cells that were SARS-CoV-2-associated. Using the MIRA data, each spike-specific TCR was mapped to the spike region that the TCR reacts to and placed in a CD4 or CD8 class. Log10-transformed breadth and depth values were compared by one-way ANOVA with Sidak's multiple comparisons tests. TCRdb took this table from immuneACCESS and kept in-frame rearrangements with V and J called. Such tables lack part of the clones; where checked against another copy, unresolved V genes explain under half of the gap, and the rest is unexplained. That table gives V, J and clone size, and the DNA gave D and trimming. Across this sample there are around 120,000 clones, with 70% to 90% seen only once. The ten largest clones add up to around 6% of the sample.

The germline V gene gives CDR1 as WSHSY and CDR2 as SAAADI. V sheds 6 bases and J sheds 7 bases, leaving 15 bases between their ends. The CDR3 contains 14 residues, cysteine and phenylalanine counted. Only the CDR3 DNA stays, 42 bases, in frame from base 1. Study-wide findings and limitations: Spike-specific TCR breadth and depth rose significantly after two AZD1222 doses compared with day 0 and with MenACWY recipients. Because no samples from the day 14 peak response were available, repertoires could be characterized only after the peak T cell response. Epitopes outside the regions mutated in the B.1.351 and B.1.1.7 variants were reportedly recognized by nearly half of the unique spike-specific TCRs. Conclusions about previously exposed vaccinees were limited because only six or seven AZD1222 recipients were SARS-CoV-2 seropositive at baseline. The whole spike protein was spanned by vaccine-associated CD4 TCRs, and dominant responses were seen in regions 160-218 and 743-854. Participants were mostly white British, with more females than males. The authors suggested clonal diversity may have been underestimated. In the small 56-69-year group, the increase in depth fell short of significance, most likely because of low power.

This specimen consisted of peripheral blood, obtained on day 0 of AZD1222 vaccination. The sequence came from an adult in good health. The sequence links TRBV10-2 to TRBJ2-2; a tentative D call is TRBD2 (6 bases match). CDR3 loop: CASRRGVEGGELFF. The DNA sequence reads TGCGCCAGCAGAAGAGGGGTGGAGGGCGGGGAGCTGTTTTTT.